The 14 T cell receptor beta chains presented below share a single source sample, sequenced in a study of human T cells and chemical hapten exposure. Using its own MiXCR run on the RACE reads, TCRdb lists one record per CDR3 protein. The profile shows approximately 260,000 distinct CDR3 sequences, 7.5% to 10% of them singletons. Time point denoted: pre-sensitization, week 0. Treatment: therapeutic diphenylcyclopropenone sensitization with weekly scalp DPC. The specimen was whole blood, collected in connection with sensitization to the hapten diphenylcyclopropenone (DPC). The receptors derive from a middle-aged woman with alopecia areata. Some clones in this sample may be carry-over from other donors' samples.

This clonotype showed up many times. This chain connects TRBV6-6 to TRBJ2-7, with D perhaps given as TRBD1 or TRBD2 (5 bases each). Germline V gene data show CDR1 as MNHNY and CDR2 as SVGAGI (reference sequence). Trimming took 4 bases from V and 0 from J, leaving 10 bases between them. The CDR3 has 14 residues. The CDR3 protein is CASSSGTASYEQYF. The CDR3 DNA is TGTGCCAGCAGTTCCGGGACGGCCTCCTACGAGCAGTACTTC.

The V call is TRBV12-3 or TRBV12-4, the J call TRBJ2-1; no clear D. The CDR3 consists of 14 residues. Deletions cut 2 bases from V and 8 bases from J, with 13 bases between. The DNA of the CDR3 is TGTGCCAGCAGTTTAAGTCCCACGGGCCATGAGCAGTTCTTC. Its translation is CASSLSPTGHEQFF.

The chain recombines TRBV20-1 with TRBJ2-2; D is undetermined. Germline CDR1 and CDR2: DFQATT and SNEGSKA (reference sequence). With 3 bases removed from V and 1 base from J, the gap between germline ends came to 15 bases. This CDR3 comprises 16 residues. In nucleotides, the CDR3 is TGCAGTGCTAGGGGGTCGCGGACCCAGAACACCGGGGAGCTGTTTTTT. Residues: CSARGSRTQNTGELFF.

J is TRBJ2-3 and V is TRBV6-2 or TRBV6-3; 7 bases fit TRBD1. After removal of 10 bases from V and 3 bases from J, the junction contained 4 bases not matched to a gene. The germline gives CDR1 MNHEY, CDR2 SVGEGT. The CDR3 is made up of 12 amino acids. The DNA for the CDR3 is TGTGCCACCTGGGGACAGACAGATACGCAGTATTTT. Amino acid sequence: CATWGQTDTQYF.

Only a few counts were recorded for this clonotype. V and J are TRBV28 and TRBJ1-4, with TRBD1 as a possible D gene (5 bases). Germline assignment: CDR1 MDHEN and CDR2 SYDVKM. Trimming pared 8 bases from V and 11 bases from J, leaving 33 bases between. This CDR3 region has 18 residues. The CDR3 DNA reads as TGTGCCAGCGGGGACGGGGAGTACGGCGAACTGAGTCTAGTGAAACTGTTTTTT. This codes for CASGDGEYGELSLVKLFF.

This clonotype was seen a handful of times. The rearrangement links TRBV20-1 to TRBJ1-5, with a possible D match to TRBD1 (6 bases). The CDR3 extends over 14 amino acids. CDR1 and CDR2 (germline): DFQATT, SNEGSKA (reference sequence). V was clipped by 2 bases and J by 1 base, with 9 bases between them. The CDR3 DNA reads TGCAGTGCTAGACAGGGGTCGAGCAATCAGCCCCAGCATTTT. Amino acids: CSARQGSSNQPQHF.

To note about this clonotype: At one end the junction does not follow the germline gene, possibly because of a read error. The chain carries TRBV2 and TRBJ2-3; 10 nucleotides align to TRBD2. Germline CDR1 reads SNHLY; CDR2 reads FYNNEI. This CDR3 is built from 17 residues. The CDR3 is CASREGTSAAFTDTQYF. The CDR3 DNA sequence: TGTGCCAGCAGGGAAGGGACTAGCGCCGCATTCACAGATACGCAGTATTTT.

The gene calls are TRBV28 and TRBJ2-3; 13 bases agree with TRBD2. Trimming took 6 bases from V and 5 from J; bases not matched to a gene: 11. Germline V gene sequence: CDR1 MDHEN, CDR2 SYDVKM. CDR3 length equals 17 residues. DNA of the CDR3: TGTGCCAGCAGGCAACCGGGACTAGCGGGATTAAAAGATACGCAGTATTTT. It translates to CASRQPGLAGLKDTQYF. Together with reference TRBV28 and TRBJ2-3, the CDR3 gives the full variable domain: DVKVTQSSRYLVKRTGEKVFLECVQDMDHENMFWYRQDPGLGLRLIYFSYDVKMKEKGDIPEGYSVSREKKERFSLILESASTNQTSMYLCASRQPGLAGLKDTQYFGPGTRLTVL.

This clonotype was seen only a few times. The chain employs TRBV29-1 and TRBJ2-1; the D is unclear. The CDR3 has 12 residues. Germline CDR1 SQVTM, CDR2 ANQGSEA. V was clipped by 4 bases and J by 0 bases, with 4 bases between them. The CDR3 DNA follows: TGCAGCGTTGCCAGCTCCTACAATGAGCAGTTCTTC. This gives the protein CSVASSYNEQFF.

This clonotype came up many times. The chain uses TRBV12-3 or TRBV12-4 and TRBJ2-4; perhaps TRBD1 as D (5 bases). Trimming removed 5 bases from V and 1 base from J, with 15 bases in between. The CDR3 runs 16 residues. The CDR3 DNA reads TGTGCCAGCAGTCTCCGAGCGACAGAGGCCAAAAACATTCAGTACTTC. Translating gives CASSLRATEAKNIQYF.

This clonotype was observed a handful of times. This chain links TRBV12-3 or TRBV12-4 with TRBJ1-1; D is unresolved. The germline V and J ends were trimmed by 7 bases and 1 base, with 16 bases remaining between them. The CDR3 contains 15 residues. The CDR3, as DNA: TGTGCCAGCACTCTCAGGTGGGGAGCGAACACTGAAGCTTTCTTT. Protein product: CASTLRWGANTEAFF.

This clonotype was detected many times. The gene calls are TRBV6-5 and TRBJ1-6; D is possibly TRBD1 (6 bases). The CDR3 contains 15 residues. The V and J ends lost 0 bases and 7 bases respectively, with 10 bases between them. In germline, CDR1 is MNHEY, CDR2 SVGAGI. CDR3 in amino acids: CASSYSSGVNSPLHF. The CDR3 DNA reads TGTGCCAGCAGTTACTCTTCAGGGGTCAATTCACCCCTCCACTTT.

The chain uses TRBV2 and TRBJ1-3; TRBD1 matches 11 bases. The CDR3 has 15 residues. The V segment lost 5 bases and the J segment 4 bases; nucleotides outside the gene matches: 4. Per germline, CDR1 SNHLY and CDR2 FYNNEI. The CDR3 DNA follows: TGTGCCAGCAGTTCCCGGACAGGGGGCGGAAACACCATATATTTT. Translation: CASSSRTGGGNTIYF.

The table lists this clonotype with a few counts. V gene TRBV20-1 combines with J gene TRBJ2-1, with TRBD2 matching 11 bases. V gave up 3 bases and J gave up 4 bases; unmatched junction bases: 2. CDR1 DFQATT and CDR2 SNEGSKA come from the germline V gene (reference sequence). The CDR3 sequence is 14 residues long. For the CDR3, the DNA is TGCAGTGCTAGGGGACTAGCGGTTTACAATGAGCAGTTCTTC. It yields the protein CSARGLAVYNEQFF.